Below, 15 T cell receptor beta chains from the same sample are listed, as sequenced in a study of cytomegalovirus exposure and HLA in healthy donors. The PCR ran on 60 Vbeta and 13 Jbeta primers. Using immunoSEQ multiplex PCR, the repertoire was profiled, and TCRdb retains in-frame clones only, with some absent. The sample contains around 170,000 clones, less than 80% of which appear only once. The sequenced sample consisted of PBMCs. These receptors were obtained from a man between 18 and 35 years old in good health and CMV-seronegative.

As DNA, the CDR3 is TGCGCCAGCAGTCAATTGGAGGACAGGGGACGTACTGAAGCTTTCTTT. Translating gives CASSQLEDRGRTEAFF. The rearrangement links TRBV23-1 to TRBJ1-1; TRBD1 agrees at 9 bases. TRBV23-1 is assigned to the ORF class and has an uncertain function. V was pared by 1 base and J by 5 bases, with 8 bases of the junction left unmatched. This CDR3 spans 16 amino acids.

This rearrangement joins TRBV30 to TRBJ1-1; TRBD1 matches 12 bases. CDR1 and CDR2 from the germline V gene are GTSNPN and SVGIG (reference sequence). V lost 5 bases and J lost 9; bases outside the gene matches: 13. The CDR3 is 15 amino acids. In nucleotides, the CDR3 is TGTGCCTGGCAGGAACCCGGGACAGGGGGCTGGAAAGCTTTCTTT. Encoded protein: CAWQEPGTGGWKAFF.

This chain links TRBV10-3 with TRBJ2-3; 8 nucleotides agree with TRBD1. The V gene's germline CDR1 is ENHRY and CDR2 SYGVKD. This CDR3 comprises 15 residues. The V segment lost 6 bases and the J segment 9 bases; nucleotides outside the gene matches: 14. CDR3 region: CAIRPQGAHQCTQYF. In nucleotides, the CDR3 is TGTGCCATCAGGCCGCAGGGGGCGCATCAATGCACGCAGTATTTT.

CDR3 DNA sequence: TGTGCCAGCACCCCGGAGGTAGCGGTGAACACTGAAGCTTTCTTT. Translation: CASTPEVAVNTEAFF. V usage is TRBV2 and J usage is TRBJ1-1; D is uncertain. The CDR3 covers 15 residues. Germline V gives CDR1 SNHLY, CDR2 FYNNEI. The V gene lost 7 bases and the J gene lost 0 bases, with 15 bases spanning the gap.

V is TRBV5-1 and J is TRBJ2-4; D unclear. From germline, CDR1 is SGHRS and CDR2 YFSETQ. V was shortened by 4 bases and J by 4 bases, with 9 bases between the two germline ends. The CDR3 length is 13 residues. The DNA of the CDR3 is TGCGCCAGCAGCCCCGGGTCGAAAAACATTCAGTACTTC. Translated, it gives CASSPGSKNIQYF.

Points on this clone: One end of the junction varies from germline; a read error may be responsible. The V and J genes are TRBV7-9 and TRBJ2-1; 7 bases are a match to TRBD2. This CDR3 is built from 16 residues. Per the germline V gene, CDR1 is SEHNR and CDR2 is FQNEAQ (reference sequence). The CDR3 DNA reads TGTGCCAGCAGCCCCAGACTAGCCGGGGAGGGCAATAAGCAGTTCTTC. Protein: CASSPRLAGEGNKQFF.

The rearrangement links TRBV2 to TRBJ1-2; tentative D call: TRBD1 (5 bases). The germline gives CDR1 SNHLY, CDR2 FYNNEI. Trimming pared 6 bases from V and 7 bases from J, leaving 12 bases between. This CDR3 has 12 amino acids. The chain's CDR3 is CASRTDRSGYTF. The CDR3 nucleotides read TGTGCCAGCAGGACAGACCGTTCTGGCTACACCTTC.

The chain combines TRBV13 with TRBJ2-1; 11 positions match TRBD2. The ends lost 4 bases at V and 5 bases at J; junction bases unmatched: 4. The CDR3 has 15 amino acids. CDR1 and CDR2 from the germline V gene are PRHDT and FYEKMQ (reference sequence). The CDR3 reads CASSSGLAANNEQFF. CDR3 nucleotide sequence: TGTGCCAGCAGCTCGGGACTAGCGGCAAACAATGAGCAGTTCTTC.

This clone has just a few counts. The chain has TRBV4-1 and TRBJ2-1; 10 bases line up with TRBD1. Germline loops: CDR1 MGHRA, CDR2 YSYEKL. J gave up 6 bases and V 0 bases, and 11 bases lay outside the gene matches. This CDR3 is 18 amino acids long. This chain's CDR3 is CASSQDSTGTGVSNEQFF. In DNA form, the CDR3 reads TGCGCCAGCAGCCAAGATTCGACCGGGACAGGGGTCTCCAATGAGCAGTTCTTC.

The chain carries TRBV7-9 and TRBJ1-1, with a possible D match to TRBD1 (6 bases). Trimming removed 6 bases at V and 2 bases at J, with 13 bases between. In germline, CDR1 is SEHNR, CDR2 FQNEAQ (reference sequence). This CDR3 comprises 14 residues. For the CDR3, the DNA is TGTGCCAGCAGTCTGGGACACCCAAACACTGAAGCTTTCTTT. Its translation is CASSLGHPNTEAFF.

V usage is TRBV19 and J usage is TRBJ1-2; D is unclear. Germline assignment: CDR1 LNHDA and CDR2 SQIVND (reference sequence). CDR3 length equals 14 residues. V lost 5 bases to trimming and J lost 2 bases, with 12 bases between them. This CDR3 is CASSRQAGNYGYTF. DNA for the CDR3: TGTGCCAGTAGTCGGCAGGCGGGGAACTATGGCTACACCTTC.

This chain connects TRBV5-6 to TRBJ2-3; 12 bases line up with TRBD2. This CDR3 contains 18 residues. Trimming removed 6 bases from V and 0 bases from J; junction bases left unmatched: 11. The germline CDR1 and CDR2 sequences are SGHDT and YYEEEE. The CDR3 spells CASTYGTSGRTSTDTQYF. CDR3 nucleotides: TGTGCCAGCACCTATGGGACTAGCGGGCGTACTAGCACAGATACGCAGTATTTT.

CDR3 bases: TGTGCCATCAGGCTGACAGGGGTGGCCTACGAGCAGTACTTC. Its protein product is CAIRLTGVAYEQYF. The chain is built from TRBV10-3 and TRBJ2-7, with 8 bases identical to TRBD1. The length of the CDR3 is 14 residues. Germline trimming cut 6 bases from V and 2 bases from J; bases unmatched to any gene: 6. Germline CDR1 and CDR2: ENHRY and SYGVKD.

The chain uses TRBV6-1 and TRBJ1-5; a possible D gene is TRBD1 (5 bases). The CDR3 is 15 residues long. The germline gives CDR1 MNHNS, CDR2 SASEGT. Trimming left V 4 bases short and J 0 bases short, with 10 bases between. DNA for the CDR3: TGTGCCAGCAGTGGTTTAGGGGTTAGCAATCAGCCCCAGCATTTT. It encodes CASSGLGVSNQPQHF.

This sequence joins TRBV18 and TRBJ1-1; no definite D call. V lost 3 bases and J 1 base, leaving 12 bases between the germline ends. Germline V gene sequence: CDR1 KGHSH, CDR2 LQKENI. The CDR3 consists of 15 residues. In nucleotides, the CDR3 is TGTGCCAGCTCACCCTTACCGACTTCGAACACTGAAGCTTTCTTT. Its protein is CASSPLPTSNTEAFF.